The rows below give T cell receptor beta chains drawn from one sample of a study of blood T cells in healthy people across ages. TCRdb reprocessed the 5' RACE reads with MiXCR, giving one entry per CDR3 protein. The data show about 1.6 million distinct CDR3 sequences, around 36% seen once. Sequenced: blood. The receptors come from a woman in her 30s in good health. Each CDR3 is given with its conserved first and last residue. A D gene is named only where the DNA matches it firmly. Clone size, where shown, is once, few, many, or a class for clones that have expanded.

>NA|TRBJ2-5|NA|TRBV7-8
TGTGCCAGCAGCGACCCAGCCGTTGGCTCCTACAATGAGCAGTACTTC
CASSDPAVGSYNEQYF
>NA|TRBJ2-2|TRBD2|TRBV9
TGTGCCAGCAGCGAAGGTAGCGGGGGTGCCACCGGGGAGCTGTTTTTT
CASSEGSGGATGELFF
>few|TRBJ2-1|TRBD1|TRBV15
TGTGCCACCAGCAGAGGGGGACAGAGCAATGAGCAGTTCTTC
CATSRGGQSNEQFF
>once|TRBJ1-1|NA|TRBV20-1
TGCAGTGTCACAAAGGGAGGGGTGAACACTGAAGCTTTCTTT
CSVTKGGVNTEAFF
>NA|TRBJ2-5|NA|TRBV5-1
TGCGCCAGCAGCTTGGCCACCGGCAGGGGACGAGAGACCCAGTACTTC
CASSLATGRGRETQYF
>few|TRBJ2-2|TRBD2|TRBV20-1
TGCAGTGCTCCTAGCGGGGGCCAGCCCGGGGAGCTGTTTTTT
CSAPSGGQPGELFF
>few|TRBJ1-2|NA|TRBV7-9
TGTGCCAGCAGCCCGAAGGAGGGCTACACCTTC
CASSPKEGYTF
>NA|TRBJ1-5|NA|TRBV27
TGTGCCAGCAGTCCTAGTTTAGCGCCTAGCGATCAGCCCCAGCATTTT
CASSPSLAPSDQPQHF
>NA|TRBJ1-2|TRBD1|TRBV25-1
TGTGCCAGCAGTGCGCGGGACAGTGGGTTCTATGGCTACACCTTC
CASSARDSGFYGYTF
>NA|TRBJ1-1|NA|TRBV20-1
TGCAGTGCCCTTTCGGACCTGAACACTGAAGCTTTCTTT
CSALSDLNTEAFF
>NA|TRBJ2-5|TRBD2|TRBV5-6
TGTGCCAGCAGCTTTGGCCACGGGACTAGCGGGAATCGGGAGACCCAGTACTTC
CASSFGHGTSGNRETQYF
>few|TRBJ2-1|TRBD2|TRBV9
TGTGCCAGCAGCGCCCCGGGGGGGGCGGGGCGCTACAATGAGCAGTTCTTC
CASSAPGGAGRYNEQFF
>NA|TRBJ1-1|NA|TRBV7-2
TGTGCCAGCAGCCCCCTGGGGAGAGGAACTGAAGCTTTCTTT
CASSPLGRGTEAFF
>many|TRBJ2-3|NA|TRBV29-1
TGCAGCGGCGACGTGAGCGCCGACACAGATACGCAGTATTTT
CSGDVSADTDTQYF
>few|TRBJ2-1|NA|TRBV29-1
TGCAGCACCTACGATATGGTCGGGTCCTACAATGAGCAGTTCTTC
CSTYDMVGSYNEQFF
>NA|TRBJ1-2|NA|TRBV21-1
TGTGCCAGCAGCATTGGTAGGGAAGACTACACCTTC
CASSIGREDYTF
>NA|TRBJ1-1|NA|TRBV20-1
TGCAGTGCTAGAGATAGGGGGGGATGGACTGAAGCTTTCTTT
CSARDRGGWTEAFF
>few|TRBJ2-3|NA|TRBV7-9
TGTGCCAGCAGCCCGGCATGGGGGACCACAGATACGCAGTATTTT
CASSPAWGTTDTQYF
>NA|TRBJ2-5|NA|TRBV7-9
TGTGCCAGCAGCTTAGCGTACAGGCGAGAGACCCAGTACTTC
CASSLAYRRETQYF
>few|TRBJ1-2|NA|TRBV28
TGTGCCAGCAGCCCCCCCCCGGGGCAAGGTCATGGCTACACCTTC
CASSPPPGQGHGYTF
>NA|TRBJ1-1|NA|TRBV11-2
TGTGCCAGCAACTCCCGCCAGATGAACGCTGAAGCTTTCTTT
CASNSRQMNAEAFF
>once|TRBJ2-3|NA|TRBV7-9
TGTGCCAGCAGCAAACAGGTCCCCCGGGGAGATACGCAGTATTTT
CASSKQVPRGDTQYF
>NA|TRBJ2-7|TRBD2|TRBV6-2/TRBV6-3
TGTGCCAGCAGCCCTAGCGGGAGCCTCCGGTACGAGCAGTACTTC
CASSPSGSLRYEQYF
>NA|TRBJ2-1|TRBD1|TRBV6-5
TGTGCCAGCAGACTGAGAAAACAGGGGTACAATAAGCAGTTCTTC
CASRLRKQGYNKQFF
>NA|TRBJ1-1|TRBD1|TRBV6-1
TGTGCCAGCAGCCCAACGAGACAGGGGGGGAGGAACACTGAAGCTTTCTTT
CASSPTRQGGRNTEAFF
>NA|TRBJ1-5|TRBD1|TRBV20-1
TGCAGTGCTAGGGATACCATAACCCGGGACAGGGGGTTGCAGCCCCAGCATTTT
CSARDTITRDRGLQPQHF
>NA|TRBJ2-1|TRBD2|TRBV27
TGTGCCAGCATCCCCGGGACTAGCGGCTACAATGAGCAGTTCTTC
CASIPGTSGYNEQFF
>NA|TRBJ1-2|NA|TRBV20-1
TGCAGTGCTAGGTTGGACGGCTCTAACTATGGCTACACCTTC
CSARLDGSNYGYTF
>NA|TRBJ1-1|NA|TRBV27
TGTGCCAGCAGCCCTAATTGGGGGGACACTGAAGCTTTCTTT
CASSPNWGDTEAFF
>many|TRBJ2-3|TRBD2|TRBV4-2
TGTGCCAGCAGCCAAGCAGCGGGGGGGCCCGCAGATACGCAGTATTTT
CASSQAAGGPADTQYF
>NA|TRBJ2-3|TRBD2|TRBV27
TGTGCCAGCAGTTTACTGGCGGGAGAATTTGCAGATACGCGGTATTTT
CASSLLAGEFADTRYF
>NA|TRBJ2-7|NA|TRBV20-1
TGCAGTGCTAGAGCGAACTCGGACCACGAGCAGTACTTC
CSARANSDHEQYF
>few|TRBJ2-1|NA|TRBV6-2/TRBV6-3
TGTGCCAGCAGCTACCCCCGGCAGGCGCAGCCCTACAATGAGCAGTTCTTC
CASSYPRQAQPYNEQFF
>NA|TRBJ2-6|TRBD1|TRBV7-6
TGTGCCAGCAGTTCTCCATCTGACAGGGCTGGGGCCAACGTCCTGACTTTC
CASSSPSDRAGANVLTF
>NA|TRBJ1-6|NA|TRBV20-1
TGCAGTGGGATTCGCCAGACCTATAATTCACCCCTCCACTTT
CSGIRQTYNSPLHF
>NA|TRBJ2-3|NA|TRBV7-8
TGTGCCAGCAGCTTAGATCGGGGTATAACAGATACGCAGTATTTT
CASSLDRGITDTQYF